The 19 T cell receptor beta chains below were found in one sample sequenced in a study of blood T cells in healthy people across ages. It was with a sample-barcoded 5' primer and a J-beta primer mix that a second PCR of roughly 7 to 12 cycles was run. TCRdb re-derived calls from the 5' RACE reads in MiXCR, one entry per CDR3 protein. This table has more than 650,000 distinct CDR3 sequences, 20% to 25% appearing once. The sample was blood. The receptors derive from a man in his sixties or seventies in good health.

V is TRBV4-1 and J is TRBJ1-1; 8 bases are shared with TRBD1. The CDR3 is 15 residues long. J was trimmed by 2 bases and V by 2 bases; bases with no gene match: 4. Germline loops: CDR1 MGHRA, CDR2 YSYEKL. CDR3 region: CASSQLDRENTEAFF. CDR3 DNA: TGCGCCAGCAGCCAACTGGACAGGGAAAACACTGAAGCTTTCTTT.

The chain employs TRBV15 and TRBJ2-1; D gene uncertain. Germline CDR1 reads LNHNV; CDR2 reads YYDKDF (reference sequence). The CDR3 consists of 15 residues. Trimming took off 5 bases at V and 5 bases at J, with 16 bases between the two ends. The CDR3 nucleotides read TGTGCCACCAGCTCACGACGGATCGGACACAATGAGCAGTTCTTC. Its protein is CATSSRRIGHNEQFF. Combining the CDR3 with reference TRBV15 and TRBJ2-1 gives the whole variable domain DAMVIQNPRYQVTQFGKPVTLSCSQTLNHNVMYWYQQKSSQAPKLLFHYYDKDFNNEADTPDNFQSRRPNTSFCFLDIRSPGLGDTAMYLCATSSRRIGHNEQFFGPGTRLTVL.

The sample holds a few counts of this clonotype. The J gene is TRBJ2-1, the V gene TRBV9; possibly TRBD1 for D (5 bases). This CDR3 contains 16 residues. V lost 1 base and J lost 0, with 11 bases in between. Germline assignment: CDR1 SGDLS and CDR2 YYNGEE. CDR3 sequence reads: CASSVNRLSSYNEQFF. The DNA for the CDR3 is TGTGCCAGCAGCGTAAACAGGTTAAGCTCCTACAATGAGCAGTTCTTC.

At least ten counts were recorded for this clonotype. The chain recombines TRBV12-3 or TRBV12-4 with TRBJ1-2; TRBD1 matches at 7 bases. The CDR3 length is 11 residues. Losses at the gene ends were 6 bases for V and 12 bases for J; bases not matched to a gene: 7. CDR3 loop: CASRRQGEHTF. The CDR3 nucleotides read TGTGCCAGCAGGAGACAGGGAGAGCACACCTTC.

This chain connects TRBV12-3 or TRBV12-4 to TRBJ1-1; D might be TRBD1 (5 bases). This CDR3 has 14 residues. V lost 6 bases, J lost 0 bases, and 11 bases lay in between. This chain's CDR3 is CASRRGRVNTEAFF. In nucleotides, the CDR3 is TGTGCCAGCAGGCGGGGACGTGTGAACACTGAAGCTTTCTTT.

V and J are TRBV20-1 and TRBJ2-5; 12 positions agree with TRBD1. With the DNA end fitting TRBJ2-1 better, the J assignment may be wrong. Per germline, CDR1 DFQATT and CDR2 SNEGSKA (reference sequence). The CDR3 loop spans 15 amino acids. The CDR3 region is CSARTGQGAVNEQFF. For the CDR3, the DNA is TGCAGTGCTAGAACGGGACAGGGGGCAGTCAATGAGCAGTTCTTC.

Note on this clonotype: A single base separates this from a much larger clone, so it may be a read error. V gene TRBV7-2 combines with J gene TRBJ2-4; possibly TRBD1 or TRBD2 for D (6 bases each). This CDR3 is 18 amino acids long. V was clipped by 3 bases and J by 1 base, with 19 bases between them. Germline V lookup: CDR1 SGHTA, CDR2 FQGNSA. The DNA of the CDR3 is TGTGCCAGCAGCTTCGGCCTAGCAGGGGACTGGGCCAAAAACATTCAGTACTTC. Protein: CASSFGLAGDWAKNIQYF.

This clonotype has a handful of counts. The chain's CDR3 is CSATSITDTQYF. For the CDR3, the DNA is TGCAGTGCTACTAGCATCACAGATACGCAGTATTTT. This chain connects TRBV20-1 to TRBJ2-3, with D possibly being TRBD2 (5 bases). The CDR3 runs 12 residues. Germline V gene sequence: CDR1 DFQATT, CDR2 SNEGSKA (reference sequence). V was shortened by 4 bases and J by 2 bases, with 7 bases between the two germline ends.

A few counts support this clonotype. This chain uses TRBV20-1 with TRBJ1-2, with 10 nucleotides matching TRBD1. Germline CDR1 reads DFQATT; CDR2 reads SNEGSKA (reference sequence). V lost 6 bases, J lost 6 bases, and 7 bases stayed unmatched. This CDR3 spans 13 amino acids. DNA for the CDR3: TGCAGTGCCCCAGACAGGGGGCGAGATGGCTACACCTTC. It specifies CSAPDRGRDGYTF.

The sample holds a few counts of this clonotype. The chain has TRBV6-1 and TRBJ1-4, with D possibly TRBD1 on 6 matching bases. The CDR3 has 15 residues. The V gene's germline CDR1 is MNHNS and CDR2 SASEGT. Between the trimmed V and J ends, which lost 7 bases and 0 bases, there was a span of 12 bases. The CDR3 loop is CASIDRFATNEKLFF. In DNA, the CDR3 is TGTGCCAGCATCGACAGGTTTGCAACTAATGAAAAACTGTTTTTT.

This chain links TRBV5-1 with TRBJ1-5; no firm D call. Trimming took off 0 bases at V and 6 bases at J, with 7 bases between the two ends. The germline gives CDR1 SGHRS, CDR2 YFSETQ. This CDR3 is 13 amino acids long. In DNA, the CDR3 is TGCGCCAGCAGCTTGGTAACCGGTCAGCCCCAGCATTTT. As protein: CASSLVTGQPQHF.

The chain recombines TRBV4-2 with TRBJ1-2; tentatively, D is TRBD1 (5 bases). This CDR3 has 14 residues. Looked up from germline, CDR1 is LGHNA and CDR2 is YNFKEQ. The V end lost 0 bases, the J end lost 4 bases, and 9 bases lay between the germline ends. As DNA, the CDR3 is TGTGCCAGCAGCCAAGATGTGGGGGGCTATGGCTACACCTTC. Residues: CASSQDVGGYGYTF.

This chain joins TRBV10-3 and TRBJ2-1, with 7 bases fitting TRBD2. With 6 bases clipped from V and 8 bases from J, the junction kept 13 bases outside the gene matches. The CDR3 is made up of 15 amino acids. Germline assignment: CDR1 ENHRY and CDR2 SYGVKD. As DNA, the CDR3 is TGTGCCATCAGCCTTGGACTAGTCGGGAAGGATGAGCAGTTCTTC. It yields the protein CAISLGLVGKDEQFF.

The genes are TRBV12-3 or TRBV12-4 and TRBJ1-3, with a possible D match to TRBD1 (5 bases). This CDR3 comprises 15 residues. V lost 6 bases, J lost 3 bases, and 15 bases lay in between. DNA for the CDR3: TGTGCCAGCAGGAGCGGGACGGCCGGTGGAAACACCATATATTTT. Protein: CASRSGTAGGNTIYF.

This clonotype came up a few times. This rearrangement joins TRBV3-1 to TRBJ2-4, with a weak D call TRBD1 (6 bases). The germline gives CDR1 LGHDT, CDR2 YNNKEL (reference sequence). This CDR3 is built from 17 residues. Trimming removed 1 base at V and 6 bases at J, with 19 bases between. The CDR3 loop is CASSQGEDRKGGNIQYF. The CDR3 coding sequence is TGTGCCAGCAGCCAAGGAGAGGACAGAAAAGGGGGAAACATTCAGTACTTC.

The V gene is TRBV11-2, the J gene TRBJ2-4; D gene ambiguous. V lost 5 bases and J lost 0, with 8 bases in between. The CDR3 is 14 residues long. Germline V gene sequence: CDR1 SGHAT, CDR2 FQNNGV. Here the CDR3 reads CASSRLEAKNIQYF. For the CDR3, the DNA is TGTGCCAGCAGCCGCCTTGAAGCCAAAAACATTCAGTACTTC.

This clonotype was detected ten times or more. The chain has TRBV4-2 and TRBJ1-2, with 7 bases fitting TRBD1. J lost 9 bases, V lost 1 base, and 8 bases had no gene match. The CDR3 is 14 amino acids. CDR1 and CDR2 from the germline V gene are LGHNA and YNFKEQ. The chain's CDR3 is CASSQGQGTPRYTF. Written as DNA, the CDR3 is TGTGCCAGCAGCCAAGGACAGGGAACGCCCCGCTACACCTTC.

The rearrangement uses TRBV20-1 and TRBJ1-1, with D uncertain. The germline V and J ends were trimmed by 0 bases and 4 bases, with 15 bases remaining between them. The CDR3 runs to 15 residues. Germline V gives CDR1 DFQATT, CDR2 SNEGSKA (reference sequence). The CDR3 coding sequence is TGCAGTGCTAGAGATCGGGTAGGGATTGGCACTGAAGCTTTCTTT. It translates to CSARDRVGIGTEAFF.

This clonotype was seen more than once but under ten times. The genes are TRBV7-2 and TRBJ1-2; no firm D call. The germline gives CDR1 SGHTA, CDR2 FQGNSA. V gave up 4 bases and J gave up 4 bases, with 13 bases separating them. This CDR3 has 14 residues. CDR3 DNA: TGTGCCAGCAGCTCACTCCTAGGCGGCTATGGCTACACCTTC. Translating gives CASSSLLGGYGYTF.